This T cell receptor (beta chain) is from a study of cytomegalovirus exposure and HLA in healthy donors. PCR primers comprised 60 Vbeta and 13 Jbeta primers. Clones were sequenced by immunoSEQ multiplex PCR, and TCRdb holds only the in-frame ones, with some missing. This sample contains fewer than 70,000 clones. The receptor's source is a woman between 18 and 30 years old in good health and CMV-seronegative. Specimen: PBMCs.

CDR3 region: CASSDGAAGVQAFF. The CDR3 DNA sequence: TGTGCCAGCAGTGATGGGGCAGCGGGGGTTCAAGCTTTCTTT. The genes are TRBV6-1 and TRBJ1-1; a possible D gene is TRBD1 (5 bases). The germline gives CDR1 MNHNS, CDR2 SASEGT. Trimming pared 3 bases from V and 9 bases from J, leaving 17 bases between. There are 14 residues in the CDR3.